The 27 T cell receptor beta chains in this list originate from one sample, sequenced in a study of metastatic and nonmetastatic thyroid tumors. TCRdb re-called clones via MiXCR from the PCR reads. The sample includes 15,000 to 20,000 clones, around a sixth seen only once; the top ten take roughly 17%. Treatment of any kind had been given to no patient before thyroid surgery. Sequences were obtained from blood. These receptors all stem from a female donor with papillary thyroid cancer or a benign thyroid nodule (not recorded which). Some clones in this sample may be carry-over from other donors' samples.

This clone was observed at least ten times. The chain employs TRBV27 and TRBJ1-1; D gene unclear. Germline values: CDR1 MNHEY, CDR2 SMNVEV (reference sequence). Trimming removed 0 bases at V and 0 bases at J, with 11 bases between. This CDR3 has 16 residues. Here the CDR3 reads CASSLSSGFMNTEAFF. The CDR3 bases are TGTGCCAGCAGTTTATCATCCGGGTTCATGAACACTGAAGCTTTCTTT.

This clone was found a few times. The chain recombines TRBV12-3 or TRBV12-4 with TRBJ1-3, with 7 bases that match TRBD1. The length of the CDR3 is 14 residues. V shed 1 base, J shed 3 bases, and the junction held 0 bases outside the gene matches. In nucleotides, the CDR3 is TGTGCCAGCAGTTTAGGACAGGGTGGAAACACCATATATTTT. Its translation is CASSLGQGGNTIYF.

This clone has a count of ten or more. V is TRBV29-1 and J is TRBJ1-3; D is uncertain. Trimming stripped 7 bases from V and 2 bases from J, with 12 bases between. In germline, CDR1 is SQVTM, CDR2 ANQGSEA. The CDR3 extends over 13 amino acids. CDR3 sequence reads: CSAAEDPGNTIYF. In DNA form, the CDR3 reads TGCAGCGCCGCGGAGGATCCTGGAAACACCATATATTTT.

Judged by abundance, this clone is medium-sized (0.01 to 0.1%). This rearrangement joins TRBV6-5 to TRBJ2-7; the D is unclear. The CDR3 has 13 amino acids. The germline V gene encodes CDR1 MNHEY and CDR2 SVGAGI. V gave up 2 bases and J gave up 6 bases, with 11 bases separating them. In DNA form, the CDR3 reads TGTGCCAGCAGTTACCCCCCTCCCCGCGAGCAGTACTTC. Translating it yields CASSYPPPREQYF.

This clone was detected many times. This chain connects TRBV11-1 to TRBJ1-3, with D unclear. The germline V gene has CDR1 SGHAT and CDR2 FQDESV (reference sequence). Trimming pared 5 bases from V and 2 bases from J, leaving 16 bases between. This CDR3 has 16 residues. CDR3 sequence (DNA): TGTGCCAGCAGCCGGTTCGGCGTGGGAGCTGGAAACACCATATATTTT. This gives the protein CASSRFGVGAGNTIYF.

This clone ranks as medium-sized. J is TRBJ2-1 and V is TRBV12-3 or TRBV12-4; the D call may be TRBD1 or TRBD2 (5 bases each). CDR3 length equals 15 residues. V lost 5 bases and J lost 8, with 19 bases in between. CDR3 in DNA: TGTGCCAGCAGTGGACCGGGACCTGGACGGGATGAGCAGTTCTTC. As protein: CASSGPGPGRDEQFF.

Within the sample, this clone is medium-sized. The chain employs TRBV6-1 and TRBJ2-7; D remains ambiguous. This CDR3 has 13 amino acids. Trimming shortened V by 6 bases and J by 3 bases, and 12 bases separated the two germline ends. Per germline, CDR1 MNHNS and CDR2 SASEGT. In DNA, the CDR3 is TGTGCCAGCAGCCGTGATTGGGACTACGAGCAGTACTTC. Its protein is CASSRDWDYEQYF.

This clone was recorded at least ten times. Other DNA sequences in the sample encode the same CDR3. In DNA, the CDR3 is TGCGCCAGCAGCTTGGGGCCGGACAGGGCATCCGATACGCAGTATTTT. Translating gives CASSLGPDRASDTQYF. The chain employs TRBV5-1 and TRBJ2-3, with 8 bases that match TRBD1. V was pared by 0 bases and J by 6 bases, with 9 bases of the junction left unmatched. The V gene's germline CDR1 is SGHRS and CDR2 YFSETQ. The CDR3 runs to 16 residues. The full variable domain, rest sourced from reference TRBV5-1 and TRBJ2-3, is KAGVTQTPRYLIKTRGQQVTLSCSPISGHRSVSWYQQTPGQGLQFLFEYFSETQRNKGNFPGRFSGRQFSNSRSEMNVSTLELGDSALYLCASSLGPDRASDTQYFGPGTRLTVL.

This clone has at least ten counts. The chain is built from TRBV5-1 and TRBJ1-4; no firm D call. The germline CDR1 and CDR2 sequences are SGHRS and YFSETQ. The ends were cut back, 4 bases at V and 3 bases at J, with 13 bases in the middle. The CDR3 extends over 15 amino acids. This CDR3 reads CASSPSQPANEKLFF. CDR3 DNA sequence: TGCGCCAGCAGCCCATCTCAACCGGCTAATGAAAAACTGTTTTTT.

Details on this clone: It may be a read error: a sequence one base away is much more abundant. The V call is TRBV4-2, the J call TRBJ1-6; D is ambiguous. The ends were cut back, 5 bases at V and 2 bases at J, with 19 bases in the middle. This CDR3 has 18 residues. Germline CDR1 reads LGHNA; CDR2 reads YNFKEQ. DNA of the CDR3: TGTGCCAGCAGCGGGTGGGAGGGTTCAGTACCCTATAATTCACCCCTCCACTTT. Translating gives CASSGWEGSVPYNSPLHF.

This clone has at least ten counts. CDR3 nucleotides: TGCAGTCAAACTACTAGGGGTGGGTCCCAGTACTTC. Translation gives CSQTTRGGSQYF. The rearrangement uses TRBV20-1 and TRBJ2-5; perhaps D is TRBD1 or TRBD2 (5 bases each). CDR1 is DFQATT and CDR2 is SNEGSKA in the germline V gene (reference sequence). The CDR3 runs 12 residues. Trimming shortened V by 8 bases and J by 9 bases, and 19 bases separated the two germline ends.

This clone was seen repeatedly, ten times or more. The rearrangement links TRBV18 to TRBJ2-7; D is unclear. The CDR3 runs to 12 residues. Per the germline V gene, CDR1 is KGHSH and CDR2 is LQKENI. V was shortened by 10 bases and J by 4 bases, with 14 bases between the two germline ends. This chain's CDR3 is CATSSNGYEQYF. The CDR3 bases are TGTGCCACCTCCTCCAACGGTTACGAGCAGTACTTC.

By share of the sample, this clone is medium-sized. The chain combines TRBV6-7 with TRBJ1-1; D not certain. TRBV6-7 is an ORF; its function is uncertain. V lost 6 bases, J lost 0 bases, and 8 bases lay in between. The CDR3 length is 13 residues. Here the CDR3 DNA reads TGTGCCAGCAGAAGCAGGCTGAACACTGAAGCTTTCTTT. Residues: CASRSRLNTEAFF.

This clone was counted many times. V and J are TRBV29-1 and TRBJ2-7; D might be TRBD1 or TRBD2, each matching 5 bases. Germline CDR1 SQVTM, CDR2 ANQGSEA. This CDR3 is built from 11 residues. V was cut by 7 bases and J by 6 bases, with 13 bases left in between. CDR3 region: CSARDAGEQYF. The CDR3 DNA reads TGCAGCGCCCGGGACGCGGGCGAGCAGTACTTC.

As for this clone: A much larger clone is a single base away; this may be a read error. The conserved closing phenylalanine or tryptophan is absent in this CDR3, likely reflecting a read error. The chain recombines TRBV18 with TRBJ2-7; 7 nucleotides agree with TRBD1. V shed 3 bases, J shed 1 base, and the junction held 6 bases outside the gene matches. Germline V lookup: CDR1 KGHSH, CDR2 LQKENI. The CDR3 sequence is 15 residues long. The CDR3, as DNA: TGTGCCAGCTCACCGTCACAGGGGTTATCCTACGAGCAGTACCTC. Translated: CASSPSQGLSYEQYL.

CDR3 region: CASSLVQYEQYF. The DNA of the CDR3 is TGCGCCAGCAGCTTGGTTCAGTACGAGCAGTACTTC. This chain links TRBV5-1 with TRBJ2-7; D not resolved. V was cut by 0 bases and J by 4 bases, with 5 bases left in between. Germline CDR1 is SGHRS and CDR2 is YFSETQ. The CDR3 runs 12 residues.

This clone has a handful of counts. The DNA for the CDR3 is TGTGCCAGTAGCCGAATAAGCTCTGGGGCCAACGTCCTGACTTTC. Translated: CASSRISSGANVLTF. This rearrangement joins TRBV19 to TRBJ2-6, with D hard to call. This CDR3 has 15 residues. Germline V gene data show CDR1 as LNHDA and CDR2 as SQIVND (reference sequence). Trimming shortened V by 6 bases and J by 0 bases, and 9 bases separated the two germline ends.

A word on this clone: It may be a read error: a sequence one base away is much more abundant. Other DNA sequences in the sample encode the same CDR3. The V and J genes are TRBV20-1 and TRBJ1-1, with a possible D match to TRBD1 (6 bases). Germline CDR1 and CDR2: DFQATT and SNEGSKA (reference sequence). This CDR3 contains 13 residues. CDR3 in amino acids: CSARGGRYTEAFF. The CDR3 DNA reads TGCAGTGCTAGGGGGGGCAGGTACACTGAAGCCTTCTTT.

The V and J genes are TRBV20-1 and TRBJ1-2, with 8 nucleotides matching TRBD1. The CDR3 length is 16 residues. V dropped 2 bases and J dropped 14; count of bases not matched to a gene: 22. CDR1 DFQATT and CDR2 SNEGSKA come from the germline V gene (reference sequence). CDR3 sequence (DNA): TGCAGTGCTAGACCCCGTCGAACCCCGGGGGCAGGGGGCTGTACCTTC. Residues: CSARPRRTPGAGGCTF.

The genes are TRBV5-1 and TRBJ2-5; a weak D match, TRBD2 (6 bases). This CDR3 region has 16 residues. V was pared by 5 bases and J by 1 base, with 18 bases between. CDR1 is SGHRS, CDR2 YFSETQ, per germline. Here the CDR3 DNA reads TGCGCCAGCAGAGGTGATCCCTTGGGGGGCCAAGAGACCCAGTACTTC. Translating it yields CASRGDPLGGQETQYF.

This clone showed up many times. This chain uses TRBV30 with TRBJ1-6, with 9 nucleotides matching TRBD1. CDR3 length equals 16 residues. Per the germline V gene, CDR1 is GTSNPN and CDR2 is SVGIG (reference sequence). V trimming: 6 bases; J trimming: 12 bases; junction bases outside the gene matches: 18. The CDR3 protein is CACHYRGRESMGPLHF. The CDR3 DNA reads as TGTGCCTGCCACTACAGGGGGCGTGAAAGTATGGGACCCCTCCACTTT. Full variable domain (outside the CDR3, taken from reference TRBV30 and TRBJ1-6): SQTIHQWPATLVQPVGSPLSLECTVEGTSNPNLYWYRQAAGRGLQLLFYSVGIGQISSEVPQNLSASRPQDRQFILSSKKLLLSDSGFYLCACHYRGRESMGPLHFGNGTRLTVT.

This clone was counted ten times or more. The chain links TRBV18 to TRBJ2-7, with 9 bases matching TRBD1. Per germline, CDR1 KGHSH and CDR2 LQKENI. The CDR3 is made up of 16 amino acids. The J segment lost 3 bases and the V segment lost 4 bases, leaving 10 bases of the junction unmatched. In DNA, the CDR3 is TGTGCCAGCTCACGACCCCCGGGACAGGGATACTACGAGCAGTACTTC. This gives the protein CASSRPPGQGYYEQYF. The full variable domain, with the rest looked up from reference TRBV18 and TRBJ2-7, is NAGVMQNPRHLVRRRGQEARLRCSPMKGHSHVYWYRQLPEEGLKFMVYLQKENIIDESGMPKERFSAEFPKEGPSILRIQQVVRGDSAAYFCASSRPPGQGYYEQYFGPGTRLTVT.

The chain has TRBV15 and TRBJ2-1; D is possibly TRBD1 (5 bases). This CDR3 has 17 amino acids. Trimming stripped 3 bases from V and 0 bases from J, with 15 bases between. CDR1 and CDR2 from the germline V gene are LNHNV and YYDKDF (reference sequence). Here the CDR3 DNA reads TGTGCCACCAGCAGCGCCCAAGGGGCTAGCTCCTACAATGAGCAGTTCTTC. Amino acid sequence: CATSSAQGASSYNEQFF.

Many counts were recorded for this clone. V gene TRBV11-3 combines with J gene TRBJ2-2; weak D call: TRBD2 (6 bases). Germline V gene sequence: CDR1 SGHNT, CDR2 YENEEA. The CDR3 contains 14 residues. Between the trimmed V and J ends, which lost 5 bases and 4 bases, there was a span of 11 bases. In DNA, the CDR3 is TGTGCCAGCAGCCTGACTAGTTTCACCGGGGAGCTGTTTTTT. Residues: CASSLTSFTGELFF.

The table lists this clone with many counts. The chain uses TRBV29-1 and TRBJ2-2, with D possibly TRBD2 on 6 matching bases. CDR3 size: 14 residues. Germline V gene lookup returns CDR1 SQVTM and CDR2 ANQGSEA. Trimming stripped 4 bases from V and 6 bases from J, with 15 bases between. Written as DNA, the CDR3 is TGCAGCGTTGGAAAGGGAAGGAGGGCCGGGGAGCTGTTTTTT. This gives the protein CSVGKGRRAGELFF.

This clone was observed at least ten times. The genes are TRBV6-5 and TRBJ2-5, with 9 nucleotides matching TRBD1. The CDR3 covers 14 residues. Germline loops: CDR1 MNHEY, CDR2 SVGAGI. Germline trimming cut 1 base from V and 5 bases from J; bases unmatched to any gene: 2. The CDR3, as DNA: TGTGCCAGCAGTTACTACGACAGGGGGGAGACCCAGTACTTC. This gives the protein CASSYYDRGETQYF.

As for this clone: A much larger clone sits a single nucleotide away, making a read error possible. The gene calls are TRBV29-1 and TRBJ1-2; D is unclear. V gave up 4 bases and J gave up 3 bases, with 9 bases separating them. This CDR3 comprises 12 residues. Germline loops: CDR1 SQVTM, CDR2 ANQGSEA. The CDR3 here is CSVVALYYGYTF. CDR3 coding DNA: TGCAGCGTTGTAGCACTGTACTATGGCTACACCTTC.